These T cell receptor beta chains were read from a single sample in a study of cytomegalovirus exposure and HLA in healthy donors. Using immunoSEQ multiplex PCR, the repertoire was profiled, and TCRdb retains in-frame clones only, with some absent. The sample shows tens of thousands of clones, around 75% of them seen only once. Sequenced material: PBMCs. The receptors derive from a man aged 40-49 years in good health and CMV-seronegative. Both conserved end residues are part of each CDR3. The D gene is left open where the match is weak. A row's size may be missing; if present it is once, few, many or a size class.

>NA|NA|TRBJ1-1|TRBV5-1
TGCGCCAGCAGCTTGGGGCAGGTCACTGAAGCTTTCTTT
CASSLGQVTEAFF
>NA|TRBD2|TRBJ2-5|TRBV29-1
TGCAGCGTTGTCTTAGCGGGGGTGGGAGGGACCCAGTACTTC
CSVVLAGVGGTQYF
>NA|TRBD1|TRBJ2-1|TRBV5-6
TGTGCCAGCAACGGGGACAGGCTAGTCAATGAGCAGTTCTTC
CASNGDRLVNEQFF
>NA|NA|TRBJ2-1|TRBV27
TGTGCCAGCAGTTTTTCCCTCACCAGGGAGCAGTTCTTC
CASSFSLTREQFF
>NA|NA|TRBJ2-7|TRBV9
TGTGCCAGCAGCGCAGACAGGAATTCAAACTACGAGCAGTACTTC
CASSADRNSNYEQYF
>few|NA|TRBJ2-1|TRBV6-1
TGTGCCAGCAGTAAAAGGGCCCAGGGTGAAAATGAGCAGTTCTTC
CASSKRAQGENEQFF
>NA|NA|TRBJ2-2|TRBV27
TGTGCCAGCAGTCCCGCAGGGGTTGTCGGGCAGCGGGGCACCGGGGAGCTGTTTTTT
CASSPAGVVGQRGTGELFF
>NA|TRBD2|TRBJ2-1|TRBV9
TGTGCCAGCAGCCCCTCTAGCGGGAGCTCCTACAATGAGCAGTTCTTC
CASSPSSGSSYNEQFF
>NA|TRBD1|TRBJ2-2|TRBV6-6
TGTGCCAGCAGTTATCGGGACAGGGGTACCGGGGAGCTGTTTTTT
CASSYRDRGTGELFF
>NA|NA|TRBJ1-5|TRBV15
TGTGCCACCAGCAGAGTCAGAAGGAGTGAGCCCCAGCATTTT
CATSRVRRSEPQHF
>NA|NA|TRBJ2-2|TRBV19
TGTGCCAGTAGTATCCTTCGCACCGGGGAGCTGTTTTTT
CASSILRTGELFF
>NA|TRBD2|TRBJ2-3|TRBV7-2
TGTGCCAGCACCCAACTAGCGGGAGGGCCTACAGATACGCAGTATTTT
CASTQLAGGPTDTQYF
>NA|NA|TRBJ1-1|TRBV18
TGTGCCAGCTCACAAATACCGGGACACCTTTACACTGAAGCTTTCTTT
CASSQIPGHLYTEAFF
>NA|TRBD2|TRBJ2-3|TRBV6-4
TGTGCCAGCAGGGCCATAGCGGGAGTCGAAGATACGCAGTATTTT
CASRAIAGVEDTQYF
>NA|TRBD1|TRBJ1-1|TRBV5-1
TGCGCCAGCAGCTGGGGGGACAGACCCAACACTGAAGCTTTCTTT
CASSWGDRPNTEAFF
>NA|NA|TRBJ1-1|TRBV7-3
TGTGCCAGCAGCCTAAACAAGAACACTGAAGCTTTCTTT
CASSLNKNTEAFF
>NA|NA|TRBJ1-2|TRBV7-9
TGTGCCAGCAGCTTAGTCAGGGACTATGGCTACACCTTC
CASSLVRDYGYTF
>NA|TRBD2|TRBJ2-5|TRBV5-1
TGCGCCAGCAGCTTGGGGATAGCGGGGGGGCAAGAGACCCAGTACTTC
CASSLGIAGGQETQYF
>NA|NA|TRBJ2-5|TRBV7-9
TGTGCCAGCAGCACCTTGGGTAGCGAGACCCAGTACTTC
CASSTLGSETQYF
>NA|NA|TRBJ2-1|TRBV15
TGTGCCACCAGCGATGGGGGCGTTAATGAGCAGTTCTTC
CATSDGGVNEQFF
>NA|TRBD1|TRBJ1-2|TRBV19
TGTGCCAGTACCGACTCCCAGGGACAGGCGGGGTACTATGGCTACACCTTC
CASTDSQGQAGYYGYTF
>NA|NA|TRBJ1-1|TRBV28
TGTGCCAGCATTAAAGGGGGGGGAGTCACTGAAGCTTTCTTT
CASIKGGGVTEAFF
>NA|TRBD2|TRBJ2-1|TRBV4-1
TGCGCCAGCCTCGGCGGGGGAGGAACGAGCTCCTACAATGAGCAGTTCTTC
CASLGGGGTSSYNEQFF
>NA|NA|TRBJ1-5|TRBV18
TGTGCCAGCTCACCAGCACAGGGTCCGAATCAGCCCCAGCATTTT
CASSPAQGPNQPQHF
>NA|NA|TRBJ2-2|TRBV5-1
TGCGCCAGCAGCTTGGCCGGGGACACCGGGGAGCTGTTTTTT
CASSLAGDTGELFF
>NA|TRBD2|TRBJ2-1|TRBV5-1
TGCGCCAGCAGCTTGGTGGCCACTAGCGGCAATGAGCAGTTCTTC
CASSLVATSGNEQFF
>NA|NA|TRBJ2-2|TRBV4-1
TGCGCCAGCAGCCAGCGCACCGGGGAGCTGTTTTTT
CASSQRTGELFF
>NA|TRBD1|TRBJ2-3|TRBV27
TGTGCCAGCAGTTTGGGGGACAGGGTGGGCACAGATACGCAGTATTTT
CASSLGDRVGTDTQYF
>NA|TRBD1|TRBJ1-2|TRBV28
TGTGCCAGCAGCCAACGCACCGGGACAGGGATAATCAAACAGTTAGCTAACTATGGCTACACCTTC
CASSQRTGTGIIKQLANYGYTF
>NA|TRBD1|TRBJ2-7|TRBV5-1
TGCGCCAGCAGCGTCGGGACAGGGGGCTCGATTAGCTCCTACGAGCAGTACTTC
CASSVGTGGSISSYEQYF
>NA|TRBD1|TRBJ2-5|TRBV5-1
TGCGCCAGCAGCCAAAGACAGGGAAGGTGGGAGACCCAGTACTTC
CASSQRQGRWETQYF
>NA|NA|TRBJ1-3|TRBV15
TGTGCCACCAGCAGAGATCTTGGCGGCAGCTCTGGAAACACCATATATTTT
CATSRDLGGSSGNTIYF
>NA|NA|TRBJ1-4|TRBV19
TGTGCCAGTAGTGTGCGCCGGGAAAAACTGTTTTTT
CASSVRREKLFF
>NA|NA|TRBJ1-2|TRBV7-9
TGTGCCAGCAGCTTGTCCCGGCTCCAGTCAGGCTATGGCTACACCTTC
CASSLSRLQSGYGYTF
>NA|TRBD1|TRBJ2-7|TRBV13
TGTGCCAGCAGCTTCAACAGGGGGCCCTACGAGCAGTACTTC
CASSFNRGPYEQYF
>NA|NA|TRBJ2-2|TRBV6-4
TGTGCCAGCAGCTTCGGCCCTCAGGGCACCGGGGAGCTGTTTTTT
CASSFGPQGTGELFF
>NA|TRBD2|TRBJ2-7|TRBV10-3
TGTGCCATCAGTGCCGGACTAGCGGGAGGAGCCGAGCAGTACTTC
CAISAGLAGGAEQYF
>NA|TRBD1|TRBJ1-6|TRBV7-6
TGTGCCAGCAGCTTCCGGGACAGTAATTCACCCCTCCACTTT
CASSFRDSNSPLHF
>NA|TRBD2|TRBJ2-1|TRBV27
TGTGCCAGCAGTCCGAACAGACTAGCGGGAGGCACCTACAATGAGCAGTTCTTC
CASSPNRLAGGTYNEQFF
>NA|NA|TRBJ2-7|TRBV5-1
TGCGCCAGTTCGGACAGCTCCTACGAGCAGTACTTC
CASSDSSYEQYF
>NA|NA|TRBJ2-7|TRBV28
TGTGCCAGCAGTTTAGGCAGGGCACATTTCTACGAGCAGTACTTC
CASSLGRAHFYEQYF
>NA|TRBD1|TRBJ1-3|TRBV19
TGTGCCAGTAGACAGGACAGGATCTCTGGAAACACCATATATTTT
CASRQDRISGNTIYF
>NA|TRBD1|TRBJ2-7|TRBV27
TGTGCCAGCAGCCTATCCGGGACAGGGGGTAGCTCCTACGAGCAGTACTTC
CASSLSGTGGSSYEQYF
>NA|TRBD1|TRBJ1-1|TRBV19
TGTGCCAGTAGTATAGGACAGGGGGTGATGGAAGCTTTCTTT
CASSIGQGVMEAFF
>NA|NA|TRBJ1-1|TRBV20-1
TGCAGTGCTAGTCGTATCACTGAAGCTTTCTTT
CSASRITEAFF
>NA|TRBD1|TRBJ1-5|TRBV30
TGTGCCTGGGGGGACAGGGGGAGCGATGGGGCCCAGCATTTT
CAWGDRGSDGAQHF
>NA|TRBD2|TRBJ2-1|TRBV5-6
TGTGCCAGCAGCTTGGCTAGCGGGGGTGGACAGTTCTTC
CASSLASGGGQFF
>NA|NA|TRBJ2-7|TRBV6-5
TGTGCCAGCAGTTTCCGACAGACCTACGAGCAGTACTTC
CASSFRQTYEQYF
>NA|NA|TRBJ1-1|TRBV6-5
TGTGCCAGCAGTCGGGGGAACACTGAAGCTTTCTTT
CASSRGNTEAFF
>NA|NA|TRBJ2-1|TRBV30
TGTGCCTGGAGTGAGCGGGATGAGCAGTTCTTC
CAWSERDEQFF
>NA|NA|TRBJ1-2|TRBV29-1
TGCAGCGTTGAAGTTAAAGCTTATGGCTACACCTTC
CSVEVKAYGYTF
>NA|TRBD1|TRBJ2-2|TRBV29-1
TGCAGCGTCGACGACAGGGGAAGCCTGTTTTTT
CSVDDRGSLFF
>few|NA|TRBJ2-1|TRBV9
TGTGCCAGCAGCGTTGGGCAAGGCAATGAGCAGTTCTTC
CASSVGQGNEQFF
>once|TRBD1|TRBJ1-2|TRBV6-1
TGTGCCAGCAGTGAAGCAGCGGACAGGGGCTATGGCTACACCTTC
CASSEAADRGYGYTF
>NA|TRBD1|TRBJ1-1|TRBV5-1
TGCGCCAGCAGCTTGTCACCAGGGGGCATAACTGAAGCTTTCTTT
CASSLSPGGITEAFF
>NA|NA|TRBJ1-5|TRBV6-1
TGTGCCACCCGTTTGTGGGGGCCTAGCAATCAGCCCCAGCATTTT
CATRLWGPSNQPQHF